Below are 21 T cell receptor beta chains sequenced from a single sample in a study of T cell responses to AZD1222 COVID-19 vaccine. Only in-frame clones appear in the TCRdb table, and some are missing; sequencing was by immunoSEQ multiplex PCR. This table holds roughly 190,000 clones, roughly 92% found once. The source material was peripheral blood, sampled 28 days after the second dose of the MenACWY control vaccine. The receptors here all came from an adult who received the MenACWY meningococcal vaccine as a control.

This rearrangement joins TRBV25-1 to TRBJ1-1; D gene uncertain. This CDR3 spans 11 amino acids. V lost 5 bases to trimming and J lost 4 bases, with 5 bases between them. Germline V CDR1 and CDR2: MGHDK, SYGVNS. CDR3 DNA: TGTGCCAGCAGTCGGGGCACTGAAGCTTTCTTT. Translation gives CASSRGTEAFF.

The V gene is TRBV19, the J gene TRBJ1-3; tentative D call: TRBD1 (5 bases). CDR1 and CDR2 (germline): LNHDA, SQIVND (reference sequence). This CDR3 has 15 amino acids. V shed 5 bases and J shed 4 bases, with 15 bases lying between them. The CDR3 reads CASSPGGVGGNTIYF. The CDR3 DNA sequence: TGTGCCAGTAGTCCCGGAGGGGTAGGGGGAAACACCATATATTTT.

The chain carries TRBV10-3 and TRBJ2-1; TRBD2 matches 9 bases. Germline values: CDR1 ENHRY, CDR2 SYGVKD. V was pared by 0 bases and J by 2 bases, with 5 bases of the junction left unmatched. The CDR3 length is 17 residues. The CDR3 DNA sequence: TGTGCCATCAGTGAGTCGCCCAGCGGGAGGACCTACAATGAGCAGTTCTTC. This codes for CAISESPSGRTYNEQFF.

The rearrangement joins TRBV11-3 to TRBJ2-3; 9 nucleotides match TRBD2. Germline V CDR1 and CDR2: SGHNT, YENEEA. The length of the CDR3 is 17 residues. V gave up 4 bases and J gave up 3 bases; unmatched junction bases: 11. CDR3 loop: CASSSPVAGVWTDTQYF. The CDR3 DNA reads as TGTGCCAGCAGCTCACCTGTAGCGGGAGTTTGGACAGATACGCAGTATTTT.

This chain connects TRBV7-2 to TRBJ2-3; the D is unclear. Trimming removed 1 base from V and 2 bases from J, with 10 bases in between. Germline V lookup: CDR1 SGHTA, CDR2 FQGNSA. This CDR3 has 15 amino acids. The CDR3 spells CASSLEARFTDTQYF. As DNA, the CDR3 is TGTGCCAGCAGCTTAGAAGCCAGATTCACAGATACGCAGTATTTT.

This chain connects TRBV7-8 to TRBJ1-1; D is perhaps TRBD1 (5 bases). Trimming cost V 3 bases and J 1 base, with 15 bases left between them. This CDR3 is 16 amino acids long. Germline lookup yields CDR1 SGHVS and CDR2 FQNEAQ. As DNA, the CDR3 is TGTGCCAGCAGCTTGAGCCGGGGGGTGCGGAACACTGAAGCTTTCTTT. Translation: CASSLSRGVRNTEAFF.

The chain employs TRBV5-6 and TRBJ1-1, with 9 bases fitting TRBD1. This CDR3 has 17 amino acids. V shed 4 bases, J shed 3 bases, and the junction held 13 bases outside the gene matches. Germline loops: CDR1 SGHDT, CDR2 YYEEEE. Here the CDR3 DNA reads TGTGCCAGCAGCCCTGATACCGGGACAGGGCTGGACACTGAAGCTTTCTTT. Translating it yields CASSPDTGTGLDTEAFF.

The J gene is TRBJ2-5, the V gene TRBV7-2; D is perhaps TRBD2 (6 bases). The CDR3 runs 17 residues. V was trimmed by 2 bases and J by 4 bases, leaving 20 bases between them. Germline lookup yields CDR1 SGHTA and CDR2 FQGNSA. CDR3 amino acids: CASSLQSGREQRETQYF. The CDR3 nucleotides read TGTGCCAGCAGCTTACAGAGTGGTCGGGAGCAACGAGAGACCCAGTACTTC.

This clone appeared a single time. DNA for the CDR3: TGTGCCATCAGGTTCGGGGGAGGCACCGGGGAGCTGTTTTTT. It encodes CAIRFGGGTGELFF. The genes are TRBV10-3 and TRBJ2-2; D is perhaps TRBD2 (6 bases). Trimming shortened V by 6 bases and J by 4 bases, and 12 bases separated the two germline ends. The CDR3 sequence is 14 residues long. Germline V gives CDR1 ENHRY, CDR2 SYGVKD.

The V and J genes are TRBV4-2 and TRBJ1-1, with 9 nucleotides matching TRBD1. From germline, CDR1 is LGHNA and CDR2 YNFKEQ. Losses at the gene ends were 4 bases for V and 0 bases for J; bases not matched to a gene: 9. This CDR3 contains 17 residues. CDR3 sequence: CASSRVGTGSMNTEAFF. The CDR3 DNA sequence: TGTGCCAGCAGCCGTGTTGGGACAGGGAGCATGAACACTGAAGCTTTCTTT.

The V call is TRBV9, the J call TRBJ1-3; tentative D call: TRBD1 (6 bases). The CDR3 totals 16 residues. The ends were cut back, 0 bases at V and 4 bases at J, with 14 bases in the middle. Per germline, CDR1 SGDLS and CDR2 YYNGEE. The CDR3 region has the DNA TGTGCCAGCAGCGTAGTGGGGCAGGGGACCGGAAACACCATATATTTT. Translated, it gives CASSVVGQGTGNTIYF.

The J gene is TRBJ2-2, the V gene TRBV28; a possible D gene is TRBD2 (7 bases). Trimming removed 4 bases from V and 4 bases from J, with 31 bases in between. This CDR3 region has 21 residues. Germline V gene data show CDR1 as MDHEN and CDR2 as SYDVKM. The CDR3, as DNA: TGTGCCAGCAGTTCCCCCCCGACAGGAGTGTTTGAGAGGGGGGGCACCGGGGAGCTGTTTTTT. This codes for CASSSPPTGVFERGGTGELFF.

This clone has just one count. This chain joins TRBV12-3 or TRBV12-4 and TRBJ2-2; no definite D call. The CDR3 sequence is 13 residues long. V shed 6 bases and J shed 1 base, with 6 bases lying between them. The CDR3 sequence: CASRPQNTGELFF. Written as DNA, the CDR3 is TGTGCCAGCAGACCACAGAACACCGGGGAGCTGTTTTTT.

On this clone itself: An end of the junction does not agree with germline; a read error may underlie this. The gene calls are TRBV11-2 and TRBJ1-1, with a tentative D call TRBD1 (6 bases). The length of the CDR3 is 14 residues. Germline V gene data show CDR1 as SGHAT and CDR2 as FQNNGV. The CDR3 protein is CASSSQGRGAETFF. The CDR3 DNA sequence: TGTGCCAGCAGCTCACAGGGTAGAGGAGCTGAAACTTTCTTT. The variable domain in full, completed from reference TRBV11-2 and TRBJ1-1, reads EAGVAQSPRYKIIEKRQSVAFWCNPISGHATLYWYQQILGQGPKLLIQFQNNGVVDDSQLPKDRFSAERLKGVDSTLKIQPAKLEDSAVYLCASSSQGRGAETFFGQGTRLTVV.

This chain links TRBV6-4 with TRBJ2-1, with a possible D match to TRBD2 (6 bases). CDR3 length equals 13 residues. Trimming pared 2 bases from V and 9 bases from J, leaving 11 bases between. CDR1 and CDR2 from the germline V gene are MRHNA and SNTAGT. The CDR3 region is CASSDLRESEQFF. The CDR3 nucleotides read TGTGCCAGCAGTGACCTTCGGGAGAGTGAGCAGTTCTTC.

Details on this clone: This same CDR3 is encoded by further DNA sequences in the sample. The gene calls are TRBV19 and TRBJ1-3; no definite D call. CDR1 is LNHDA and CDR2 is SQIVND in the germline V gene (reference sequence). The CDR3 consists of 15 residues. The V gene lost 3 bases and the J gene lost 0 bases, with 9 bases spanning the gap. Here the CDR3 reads CASSIGTSSGNTIYF. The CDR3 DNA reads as TGTGCCAGTAGTATCGGAACAAGCTCTGGAAACACCATATATTTT.

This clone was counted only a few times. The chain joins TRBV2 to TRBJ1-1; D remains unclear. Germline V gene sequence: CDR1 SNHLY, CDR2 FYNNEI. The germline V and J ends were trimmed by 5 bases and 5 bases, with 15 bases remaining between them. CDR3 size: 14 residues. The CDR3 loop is CASSMGAPGTEAFF. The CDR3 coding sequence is TGTGCCAGCAGTATGGGAGCCCCGGGGACTGAAGCTTTCTTT. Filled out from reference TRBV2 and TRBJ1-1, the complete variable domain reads EPEVTQTPSHQVTQMGQEVILRCVPISNHLYFYWYRQILGQKVEFLVSFYNNEISEKSEIFDDQFSVERPDGSNFTLKIRSTKLEDSAMYFCASSMGAPGTEAFFGQGTRLTVV.

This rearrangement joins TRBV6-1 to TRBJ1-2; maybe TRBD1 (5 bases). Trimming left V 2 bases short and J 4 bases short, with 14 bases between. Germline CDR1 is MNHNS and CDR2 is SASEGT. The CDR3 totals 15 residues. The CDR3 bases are TGTGCCAGCAGTGAACTTAGGGGCAGGCTCTATGGCTACACCTTC. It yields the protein CASSELRGRLYGYTF.

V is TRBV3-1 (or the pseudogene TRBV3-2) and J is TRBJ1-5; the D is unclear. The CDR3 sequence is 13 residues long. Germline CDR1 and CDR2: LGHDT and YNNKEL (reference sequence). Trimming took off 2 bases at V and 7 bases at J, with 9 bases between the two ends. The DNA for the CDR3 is TGTGCCAGCAGCCAAAGTATCGGACAGCCCCAGCATTTT. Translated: CASSQSIGQPQHF.

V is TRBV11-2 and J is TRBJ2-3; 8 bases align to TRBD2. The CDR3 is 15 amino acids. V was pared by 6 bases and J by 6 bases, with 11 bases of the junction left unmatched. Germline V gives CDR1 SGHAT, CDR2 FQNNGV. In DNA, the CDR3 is TGTGCCAGCAGTCAAGCGGGAGAGGTCTGGGATACGCAGTATTTT. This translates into CASSQAGEVWDTQYF.

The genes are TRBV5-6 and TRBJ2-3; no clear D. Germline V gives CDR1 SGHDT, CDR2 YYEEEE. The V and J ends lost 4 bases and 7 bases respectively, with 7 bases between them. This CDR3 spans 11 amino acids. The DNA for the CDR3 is TGTGCCAGCAGCCTAACAAATACGCAGTATTTT. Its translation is CASSLTNTQYF.